This TCR beta chain comes out of a study of blood T cell repertoires in COVID-19. From germline, CDR1 is KGHSH and CDR2 LQKENI. The CDR3 sequence is 13 residues long. Germline trimming cut 3 bases from V and 5 bases from J; bases unmatched to any gene: 3. Sequencing used immunoSEQ multiplex PCR; TCRdb keeps in-frame clones, though not all of them. The table records around 250,000 clones, 65% to 90% of them present only once. Remarks on this clone: The same CDR3 also results from other DNA sequences found in this sample.

The TCR was taken from a man in his fifties or sixties with active or convalescent COVID-19. Source material: peripheral blood. This chain uses TRBV18 with TRBJ1-2; 7 bases line up with TRBD1. The CDR3 here is CASSPGTDYGYTF. In nucleotides, the CDR3 is TGTGCCAGCTCACCCGGGACAGATTATGGCTACACCTTC.